This T cell receptor beta chain was sequenced for a study of blood T cell repertoires in COVID-19. Overall study context: PBMCs, B-cell-depleted T cells, or T cells were the source of the cDNA or gDNA that made up the material.

Assay: immunoSEQ multiplex PCR; the TCRdb copy retains only in-frame clones and omits some. The sample carries roughly 250,000 clones, approximately 92% recorded once. The CDR3 length is 17 residues. Germline-derived CDR1 and CDR2 are SGHRS and YFSETQ. V lost 4 bases to trimming and J lost 2 bases; unmatched junction nucleotides: 7. The chain carries TRBV5-1 and TRBJ2-1; 12 nucleotides align to TRBD2. Sample: PBMCs or T cells enriched from blood (not recorded which). The TCR comes from a woman between 18 and 30 years old who had recovered from COVID-19. CDR3 bases: TGCGCCAGCAGCCCCCCTAGCGGGGGGGCCCCCTACAATGAGCAGTTCTTC. It specifies CASSPPSGGAPYNEQFF.